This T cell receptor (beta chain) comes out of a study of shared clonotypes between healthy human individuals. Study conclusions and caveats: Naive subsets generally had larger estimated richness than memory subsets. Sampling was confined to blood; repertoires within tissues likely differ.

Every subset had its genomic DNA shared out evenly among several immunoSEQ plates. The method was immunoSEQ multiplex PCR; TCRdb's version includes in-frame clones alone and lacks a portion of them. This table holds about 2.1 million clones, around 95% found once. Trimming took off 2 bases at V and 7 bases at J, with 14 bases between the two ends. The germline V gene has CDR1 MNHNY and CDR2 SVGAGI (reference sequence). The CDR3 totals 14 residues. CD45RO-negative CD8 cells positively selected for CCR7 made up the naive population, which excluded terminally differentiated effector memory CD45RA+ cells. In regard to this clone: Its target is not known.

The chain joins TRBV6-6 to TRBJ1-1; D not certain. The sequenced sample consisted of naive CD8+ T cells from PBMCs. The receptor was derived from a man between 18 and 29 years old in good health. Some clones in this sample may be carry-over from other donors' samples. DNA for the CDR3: TGTGCCAGCAGTTACCGAGGGCCGCCCGATGAAGCTTTCTTT. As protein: CASSYRGPPDEAFF.